This TCR beta chain originates from a study of beta chain features in type 1 diabetes. Across the study: Regarding age, gender and cell yields, patients proved similar to healthy donors.

After removal of 7 bases from V and 5 bases from J, the junction contained 15 bases not matched to a gene. Germline CDR1 is SGHNT and CDR2 is YYREEE (reference sequence). The CDR3 consists of 17 residues. Since all of the isolated RNA was reverse transcribed, expressed TCRB transcripts were what got sequenced. Here immunoSEQ multiplex PCR was the method, and the copy in TCRdb shows in-frame clones only, minus some. The repertoire holds around 250,000 clones, with roughly 13% as singletons. Study-wide results and caveats: Among patients, naive, central memory and Treg TCRB repertoires appeared more similar than among healthy donors. Cells expressing TCR highly could be over-represented by cDNA sequencing. Type 1 diabetes patients had TCRB CDR3s that were shorter (moderately but significantly so) in all four CD4+ subsets.

This clone has a handful of counts. Its antigen is as yet unknown. Sequencing input: naive CD4+ T cells from blood. This clonotype was obtained from a man aged 25-45 years with type 1 diabetes. The J gene is TRBJ2-2, the V gene TRBV5-4, with 9 bases lining up with TRBD2. The CDR3 loop is CASGQYSGTSLTGELFF. The CDR3 bases are TGTGCCAGCGGCCAATACAGTGGGACTAGCCTTACCGGGGAGCTGTTTTTT.